The present entry profiles one T cell receptor beta chain with its context. No antigen is known for it. These data come from a study of tumor-infiltrating lymphocytes in primary liver carcinoma. Study-level information: Yields of productive TCRbeta reads ranged from roughly 3.65 to 7.13 million per sample and were similar across tissue types. Findings of the study overall: Relative to tumor region pairs, the tumor-adjacent and tumor-blood pairs showed overlap that was lower.

V trimming: 5 bases; J trimming: 2 bases; junction bases outside the gene matches: 11. Looked up from germline, CDR1 is SGHAT and CDR2 is FQNNGV. The CDR3 sequence is 16 residues long. With a constant-region primer, TCR beta cDNA was made from around 530 ng of total RNA. Three nested multiplex PCR rounds, a slightly modified ARM-PCR, produced the libraries for TCR beta. TRBV1-TRBV30 forward primers paired with a C-beta reverse primer were used in the first two PCR rounds, which ran approximately 10 cycles each. TCRdb used MiXCR to reprocess the multiplex PCR reads, holding one entry per CDR3 protein. The profile shows tens of thousands of distinct CDR3 sequences, about three quarters of them singletons. Extraction of RNA together with DNA used roughly 19-31 mg of unsorted bulk tissue. Every patient in the cohort had a primary liver carcinoma. That carcinoma was treated by surgical resection. Each sampled tumor had five separate regions taken from it.

The TCR comes from a man aged 35 to 55 with primary liver carcinoma and hepatitis B virus infection. This chain uses TRBV11-2 with TRBJ2-5; 7 bases match TRBD2. The specimen was liver tumor tissue from sampling region 3. This sample's subset: tumor region T3, left-lateral pole. The CDR3 is CASSPRASGLQETQYF. The CDR3 nucleotides are TGTGCCAGCAGCCCTAGGGCTAGCGGCCTACAAGAGACCCAGTACTTC.